The 5 T cell receptor beta chains given below trace back to one sample, sequenced in a study of radiotherapy plus CTLA-4 blockade in lung cancer. TCRdb keeps only in-frame clones here, not all; method: immunoSEQ multiplex PCR. The table includes 70,000 to 95,000 clones, about four fifths detected once. The sample in question was peripheral blood, obtained from a patient treated with radiotherapy plus ipilimumab. These receptor sequences come from a human donor with non-small cell lung cancer that progressed on radiotherapy plus ipilimumab.

The V call is TRBV4-1, the J call TRBJ2-1; 9 bases line up with TRBD2. Trimming took 2 bases from V and 4 from J; bases not matched to a gene: 15. The V gene's germline CDR1 is MGHRA and CDR2 YSYEKL. The CDR3 spans 19 residues. The CDR3 coding sequence is TGCGCCAGCAGCCAATTCCTTGTTGGGGCGGGGGGGCCTTACAATGAGCAGTTCTTC. Protein product: CASSQFLVGAGGPYNEQFF.

The chain recombines TRBV11-3 with TRBJ2-1; no firm D call. This CDR3 region has 16 residues. CDR1 is SGHNT and CDR2 is YENEEA in the germline V gene. The V end lost 5 bases, the J end lost 7 bases, and 21 bases lay between the germline ends. The CDR3 is CASSLVLRSGRNEQFF. The CDR3 region has the DNA TGTGCCAGCAGCCTCGTACTCCGCTCGGGCAGAAATGAGCAGTTCTTC.

The V call is TRBV7-2, the J call TRBJ1-2, with D maybe TRBD1 (5 bases). Germline V gives CDR1 SGHTA, CDR2 FQGNSA. The CDR3 runs 13 residues. The ends were cut back, 5 bases at V and 7 bases at J, with 14 bases in the middle. The CDR3, as DNA: TGTGCCAGCAGCCTAGGGGTCGCGGGTGGCTACACCTTC. Its translation is CASSLGVAGGYTF.

Only a few counts were recorded for this clone. V is TRBV5-1 and J is TRBJ1-1, with D unresolved. CDR3 size: 14 residues. Germline V gene data show CDR1 as SGHRS and CDR2 as YFSETQ. The ends were cut back, 0 bases at V and 3 bases at J, with 9 bases in the middle. The DNA for the CDR3 is TGCGCCAGCAGCTTGGCCCAGGTCCACACTGAAGCTTTCTTT. It is translated as CASSLAQVHTEAFF.

Points on this clone: Germline and junction disagree at one end, which may indicate a read error. J is TRBJ2-7 and V is TRBV19; no clear D. Germline V gene lookup returns CDR1 LNHDA and CDR2 SQIVND (reference sequence). CDR3 length: 12 residues. The CDR3 region has the DNA TGTGCCAGTAGTCTAGACCCCTACGAGCAGTACTTC. This encodes CASSLDPYEQYF.